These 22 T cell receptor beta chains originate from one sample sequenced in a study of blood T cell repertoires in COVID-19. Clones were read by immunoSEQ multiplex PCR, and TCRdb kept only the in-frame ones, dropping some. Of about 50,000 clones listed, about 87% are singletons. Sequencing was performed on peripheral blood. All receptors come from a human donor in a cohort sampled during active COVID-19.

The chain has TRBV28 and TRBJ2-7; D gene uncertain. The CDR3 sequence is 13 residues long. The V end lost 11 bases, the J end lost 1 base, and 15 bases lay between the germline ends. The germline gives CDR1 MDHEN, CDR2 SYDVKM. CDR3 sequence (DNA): TGTGCCTCAGTACTAACCGGGTCCTACGAGCAGTACTTC. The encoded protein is CASVLTGSYEQYF.

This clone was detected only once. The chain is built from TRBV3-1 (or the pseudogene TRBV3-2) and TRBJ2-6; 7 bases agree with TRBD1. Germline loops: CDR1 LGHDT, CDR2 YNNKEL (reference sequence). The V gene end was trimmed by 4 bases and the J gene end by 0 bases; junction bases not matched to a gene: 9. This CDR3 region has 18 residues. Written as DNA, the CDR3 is TGTGCCAGCAGCCCACATAACAGGGGCAACTCTGGGGCCAACGTCCTGACTTTC. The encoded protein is CASSPHNRGNSGANVLTF.

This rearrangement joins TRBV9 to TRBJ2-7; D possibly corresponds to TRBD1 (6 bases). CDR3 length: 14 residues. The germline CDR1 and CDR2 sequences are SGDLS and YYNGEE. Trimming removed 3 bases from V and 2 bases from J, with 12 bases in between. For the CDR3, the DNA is TGTGCCAGCAGCGAGAGAGGACAGCCCTACGAGCAGTACTTC. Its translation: CASSERGQPYEQYF.

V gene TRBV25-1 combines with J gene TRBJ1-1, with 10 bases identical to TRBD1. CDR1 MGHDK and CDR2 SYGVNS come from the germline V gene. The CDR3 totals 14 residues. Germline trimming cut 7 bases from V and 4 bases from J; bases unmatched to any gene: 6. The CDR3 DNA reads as TGTGCCAGCAATCCGGGGACAGGGGTCACTGAAGCTTTCTTT. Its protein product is CASNPGTGVTEAFF.

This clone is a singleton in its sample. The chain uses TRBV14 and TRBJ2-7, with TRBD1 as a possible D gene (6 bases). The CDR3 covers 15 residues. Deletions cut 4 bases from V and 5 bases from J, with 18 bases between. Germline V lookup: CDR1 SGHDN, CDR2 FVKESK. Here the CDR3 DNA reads TGTGCCAGCAGCCGGGGGCACAAGGGGTGGAACGAGCAGTACTTC. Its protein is CASSRGHKGWNEQYF.

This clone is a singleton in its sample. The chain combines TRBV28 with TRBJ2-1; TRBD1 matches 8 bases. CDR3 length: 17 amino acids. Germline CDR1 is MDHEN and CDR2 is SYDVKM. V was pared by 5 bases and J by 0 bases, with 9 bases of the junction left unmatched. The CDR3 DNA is TGTGCCAGCAGTACGGACAGGGCCGGCCACTCCTACAATGAGCAGTTCTTC. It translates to CASSTDRAGHSYNEQFF.

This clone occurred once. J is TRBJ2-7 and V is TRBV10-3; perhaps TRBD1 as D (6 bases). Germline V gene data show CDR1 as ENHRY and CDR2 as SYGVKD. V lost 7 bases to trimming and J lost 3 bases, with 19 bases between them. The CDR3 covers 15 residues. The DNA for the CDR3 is TGTGCCATCAAAGACCCAGGGGCCACCATCTACGAGCAGTACTTC. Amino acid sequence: CAIKDPGATIYEQYF.

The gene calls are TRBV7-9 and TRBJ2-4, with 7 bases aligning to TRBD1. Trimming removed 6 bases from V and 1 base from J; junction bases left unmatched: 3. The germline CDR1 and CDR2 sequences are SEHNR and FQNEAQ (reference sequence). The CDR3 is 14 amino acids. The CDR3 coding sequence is TGTGCCAGCAGTACGACAGGGGCCAAAAACATTCAGTACTTC. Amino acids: CASSTTGAKNIQYF.

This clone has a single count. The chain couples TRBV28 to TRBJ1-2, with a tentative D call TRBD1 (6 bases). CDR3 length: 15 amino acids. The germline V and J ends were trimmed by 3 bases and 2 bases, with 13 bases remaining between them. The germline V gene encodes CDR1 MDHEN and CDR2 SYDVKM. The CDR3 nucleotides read TGTGCCAGCAGTTTGACAGGAGAGGGGAACTATGGCTACACCTTC. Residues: CASSLTGEGNYGYTF.

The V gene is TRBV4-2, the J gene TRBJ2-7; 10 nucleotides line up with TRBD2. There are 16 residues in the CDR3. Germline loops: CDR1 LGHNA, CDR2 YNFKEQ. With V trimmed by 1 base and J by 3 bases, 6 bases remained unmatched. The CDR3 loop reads CASSQGLAGESYEQYF. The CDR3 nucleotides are TGTGCCAGCAGCCAAGGTCTAGCGGGAGAAAGCTACGAGCAGTACTTC.

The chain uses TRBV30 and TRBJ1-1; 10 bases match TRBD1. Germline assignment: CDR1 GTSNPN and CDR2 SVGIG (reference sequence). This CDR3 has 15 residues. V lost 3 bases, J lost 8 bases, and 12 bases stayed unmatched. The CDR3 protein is CAWRARARTGGEAFF. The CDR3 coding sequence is TGTGCCTGGAGAGCCCGAGCTCGGACAGGGGGGGAAGCTTTCTTT.

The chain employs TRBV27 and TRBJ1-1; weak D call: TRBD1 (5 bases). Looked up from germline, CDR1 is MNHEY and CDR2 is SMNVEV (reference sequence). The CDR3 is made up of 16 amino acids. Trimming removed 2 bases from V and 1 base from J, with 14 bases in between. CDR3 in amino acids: CASSLQGGVWNTEAFF. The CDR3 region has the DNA TGTGCCAGCAGTTTACAGGGTGGAGTGTGGAACACTGAAGCTTTCTTT.

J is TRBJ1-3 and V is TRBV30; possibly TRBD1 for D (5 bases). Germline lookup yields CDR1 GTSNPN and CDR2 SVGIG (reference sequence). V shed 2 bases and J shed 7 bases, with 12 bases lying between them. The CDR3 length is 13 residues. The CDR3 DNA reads TGTGCCTGGAGTCACCCGGGGGGGAACACCATATATTTT. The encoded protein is CAWSHPGGNTIYF.

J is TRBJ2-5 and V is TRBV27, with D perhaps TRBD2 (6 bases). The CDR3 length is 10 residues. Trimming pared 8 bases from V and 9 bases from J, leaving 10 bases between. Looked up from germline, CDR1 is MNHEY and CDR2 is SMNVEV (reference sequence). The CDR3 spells CASGPGAQYF. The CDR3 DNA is TGTGCCAGCGGGCCGGGGGCCCAGTACTTC.

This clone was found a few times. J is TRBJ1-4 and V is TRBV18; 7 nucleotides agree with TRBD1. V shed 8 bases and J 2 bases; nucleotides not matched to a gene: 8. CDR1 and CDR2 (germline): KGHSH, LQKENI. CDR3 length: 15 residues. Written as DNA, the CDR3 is TGTGCCAGCGCCCCGGCAGGGGGGACTAATGAAAAACTGTTTTTT. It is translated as CASAPAGGTNEKLFF.

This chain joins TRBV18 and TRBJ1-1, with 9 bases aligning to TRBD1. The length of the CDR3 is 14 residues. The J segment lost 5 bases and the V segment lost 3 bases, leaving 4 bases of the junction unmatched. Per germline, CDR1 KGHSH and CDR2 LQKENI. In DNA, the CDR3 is TGTGCCAGCTCACCCTTACAGGGGGCGACTGAAGCTTTCTTT. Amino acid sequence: CASSPLQGATEAFF.

In nucleotides, the CDR3 is TGTGCCAGCAGCCAAGAGCTCCTAGACGATGAGCAGTTCTTC. Its protein is CASSQELLDDEQFF. V and J are TRBV3-1 (or the pseudogene TRBV3-2) and TRBJ2-1; D ambiguous. In germline, CDR1 is LGHDT, CDR2 YNNKEL (reference sequence). With 0 bases removed from V and 8 bases from J, the gap between germline ends came to 11 bases. The CDR3 has 14 residues.

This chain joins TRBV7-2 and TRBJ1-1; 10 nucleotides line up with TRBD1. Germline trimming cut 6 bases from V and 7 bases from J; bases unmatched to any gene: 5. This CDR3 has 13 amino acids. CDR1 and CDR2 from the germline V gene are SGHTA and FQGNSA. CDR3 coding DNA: TGTGCCAGCAGGCCGACAGGGGGCTTTGAAGCTTTCTTT. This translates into CASRPTGGFEAFF.

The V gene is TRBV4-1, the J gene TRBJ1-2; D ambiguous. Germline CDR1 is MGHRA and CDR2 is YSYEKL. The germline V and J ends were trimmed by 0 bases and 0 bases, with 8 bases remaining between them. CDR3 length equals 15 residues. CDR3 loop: CASSQEVLANYGYTF. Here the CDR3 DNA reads TGCGCCAGCAGCCAAGAGGTCCTAGCTAACTATGGCTACACCTTC.

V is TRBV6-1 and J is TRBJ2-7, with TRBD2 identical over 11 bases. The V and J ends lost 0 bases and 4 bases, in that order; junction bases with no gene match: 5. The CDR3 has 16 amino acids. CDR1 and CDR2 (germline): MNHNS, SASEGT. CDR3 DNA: TGTGCCAGCAGTGAAGCGGGGACTAGCGGAAATTACGAGCAGTACTTC. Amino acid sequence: CASSEAGTSGNYEQYF.

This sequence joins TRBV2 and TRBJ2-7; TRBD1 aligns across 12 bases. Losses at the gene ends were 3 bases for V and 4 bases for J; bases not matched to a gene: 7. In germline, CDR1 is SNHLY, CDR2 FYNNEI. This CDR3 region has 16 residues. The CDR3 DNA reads TGTGCCAGCAGTGACCCCCGGGACAGGGGGCTGTACGAGCAGTACTTC. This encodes CASSDPRDRGLYEQYF. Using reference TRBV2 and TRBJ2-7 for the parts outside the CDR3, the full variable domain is EPEVTQTPSHQVTQMGQEVILRCVPISNHLYFYWYRQILGQKVEFLVSFYNNEISEKSEIFDDQFSVERPDGSNFTLKIRSTKLEDSAMYFCASSDPRDRGLYEQYFGPGTRLTVT.

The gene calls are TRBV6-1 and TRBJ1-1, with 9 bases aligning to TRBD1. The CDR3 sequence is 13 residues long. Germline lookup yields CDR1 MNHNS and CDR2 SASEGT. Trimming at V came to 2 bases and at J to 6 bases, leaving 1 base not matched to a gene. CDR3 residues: CASSETGGPEAFF. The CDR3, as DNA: TGTGCCAGCAGTGAAACAGGGGGCCCTGAAGCTTTCTTT.